Listed here are 30 T cell receptor beta chains from one sample, sequenced in a study of blood T cells in healthy people across ages. PCR was performed a second time for roughly 6 to 12 cycles using a sample-barcoded 5' primer and a J-beta primer mix. TCRdb used MiXCR to reprocess the 5' RACE reads, holding one entry per CDR3 protein. The sample lists about 780,000 distinct CDR3 sequences, approximately 59% occurring once. Sample: blood. Source of these receptors: a young man in good health.

The chain links TRBV12-5 to TRBJ2-1, with TRBD2 matching over 7 bases. The CDR3 consists of 15 residues. CDR1 is LGHNT, CDR2 FRNRAP, per germline. The V segment lost 7 bases and the J segment 2 bases; nucleotides outside the gene matches: 8. The CDR3 sequence is CASATGLVTYNEQFF. The CDR3 bases are TGTGCTAGTGCCACCGGACTAGTAACCTACAATGAGCAGTTCTTC.

The rearrangement links TRBV7-7 to TRBJ2-5, with D possibly matching TRBD2 (5 bases). The CDR3 sequence is 17 residues long. Trimming pared 5 bases from V and 5 bases from J, leaving 24 bases between. The germline CDR1 and CDR2 sequences are SSHAT and FNYEAQ (reference sequence). The CDR3 protein is CASSRGVQPSPVETQYF. The CDR3 DNA reads TGTGCCAGCAGCCGGGGAGTCCAACCATCCCCCGTCGAGACCCAGTACTTC.

This clonotype occurred a few times. The rearrangement uses TRBV12-3 or TRBV12-4 and TRBJ2-5; 8 nucleotides line up with TRBD1. The V segment lost 7 bases and the J segment 3 bases; nucleotides outside the gene matches: 4. This CDR3 is 13 amino acids long. DNA for the CDR3: TGTGCCAGCAAACAGACAGGGGAAGAGACCCAGTACTTC. Amino acids: CASKQTGEETQYF.

The V and J genes are TRBV12-3 or TRBV12-4 and TRBJ1-5; possibly TRBD1 for D (6 bases). This CDR3 comprises 15 residues. V gave up 1 base and J gave up 4 bases, with 11 bases separating them. The CDR3 coding sequence is TGTGCCAGCAGTTTAGAGGGGGTCGGTAATCAGCCCCAGCATTTT. Amino acid sequence: CASSLEGVGNQPQHF.

The chain carries TRBV4-3 and TRBJ1-4; unclear D gene. The V end lost 4 bases, the J end lost 5 bases, and 8 bases lay between the germline ends. The CDR3 is 13 amino acids. Germline CDR1 LGHNA, CDR2 YSLEER. Here the CDR3 reads CASSRSVNEKLFF. The CDR3 DNA reads as TGCGCCAGCAGCCGGTCAGTGAATGAAAAACTGTTTTTT.

The V gene is TRBV12-3 or TRBV12-4, the J gene TRBJ1-4; 7 bases align to TRBD1. V shed 6 bases, J shed 10 bases, and the junction held 11 bases outside the gene matches. This CDR3 spans 14 amino acids. The CDR3 protein is CASSAPHSGGKLFF. CDR3 DNA: TGTGCCAGCAGCGCACCTCATTCAGGGGGAAAACTGTTTTTT.

This sequence joins TRBV7-9 and TRBJ1-5; TRBD1 agrees at 7 bases. The junction had 11 bases not matched to a gene; V was cut back by 1 base and J by 11 bases. CDR1 is SEHNR and CDR2 is FQNEAQ in the germline V gene (reference sequence). The CDR3 consists of 15 residues. The CDR3 DNA reads as TGTGCCAGCAGCTTAGGGGACAGTACCCTACCAGCCCAGCATTTT. Translation gives CASSLGDSTLPAQHF. Combining the CDR3 with reference TRBV7-9 and TRBJ1-5 gives the whole variable domain DTGVSQNPRHKITKRGQNVTFRCDPISEHNRLYWYRQTLGQGPEFLTYFQNEAQLEKSRLLSDRFSAERPKGSFSTLEIQRTEQGDSAMYLCASSLGDSTLPAQHFGDGTRLSIL.

This clonotype showed up just a few times. The chain joins TRBV14 to TRBJ1-4; TRBD1 is a possible D gene (5 bases). CDR1 and CDR2 (germline): SGHDN, FVKESK. The CDR3 is made up of 16 amino acids. The ends were cut back, 0 bases at V and 4 bases at J, with 12 bases in the middle. The CDR3 sequence is CASSQDLGLGNEKLFF. The CDR3 DNA follows: TGTGCCAGCAGCCAAGATTTGGGGCTCGGTAATGAAAAACTGTTTTTT.

V gene TRBV29-1 combines with J gene TRBJ1-1; D is ambiguous. The CDR3 runs to 11 residues. Germline V CDR1 and CDR2: SQVTM, ANQGSEA. The V gene lost 5 bases and the J gene lost 2 bases, with 6 bases spanning the gap. CDR3 protein: CSVSGNTEAFF. CDR3 coding DNA: TGCAGCGTTTCAGGCAACACTGAAGCTTTCTTT.

For the CDR3, the DNA is TGTGCCAGCAGCTTAATAGCGGGGCTCACTCAAGAGACCCAGTACTTC. Amino acid sequence: CASSLIAGLTQETQYF. The chain carries TRBV7-2 and TRBJ2-5, with TRBD2 matching 8 bases. J was trimmed by 2 bases and V by 2 bases; bases with no gene match: 7. Germline V gene sequence: CDR1 SGHTA, CDR2 FQGNSA. The CDR3 has 16 amino acids.

This sequence joins TRBV20-1 and TRBJ2-7, with 11 bases that match TRBD2. Germline trimming cut 3 bases from V and 0 bases from J; bases unmatched to any gene: 7. Germline V CDR1 and CDR2: DFQATT, SNEGSKA (reference sequence). CDR3 size: 16 residues. DNA for the CDR3: TGCAGTGCTAGTAAGCCACTAGCGGGAGACTCCTACGAGCAGTACTTC. The encoded protein is CSASKPLAGDSYEQYF.

V is TRBV2 and J is TRBJ2-3; 8 bases map to TRBD2. This CDR3 is built from 15 residues. The germline gives CDR1 SNHLY, CDR2 FYNNEI. V gave up 4 bases and J gave up 0 bases; unmatched junction bases: 3. The CDR3 sequence: CASSGERGSTDTQYF. DNA of the CDR3: TGTGCCAGCAGTGGGGAGCGGGGGAGCACAGATACGCAGTATTTT.

CDR3 region: CASRGRADQPQHF. The CDR3 DNA follows: TGTGCCAGCAGGGGTAGGGCGGATCAGCCCCAGCATTTT. The V gene is TRBV28, the J gene TRBJ1-5; D remains ambiguous. CDR3 length: 13 residues. Between the trimmed V and J ends, which lost 6 bases and 5 bases, there was a span of 11 bases. Germline V CDR1 and CDR2: MDHEN, SYDVKM. The variable domain in full, completed from reference TRBV28 and TRBJ1-5, reads DVKVTQSSRYLVKRTGEKVFLECVQDMDHENMFWYRQDPGLGLRLIYFSYDVKMKEKGDIPEGYSVSREKKERFSLILESASTNQTSMYLCASRGRADQPQHFGDGTRLSIL.

The V and J genes are TRBV10-3 and TRBJ1-4; 7 bases match TRBD1. V shed 10 bases, J shed 1 base, and the junction held 6 bases outside the gene matches. This CDR3 has 14 residues. Looked up from germline, CDR1 is ENHRY and CDR2 is SYGVKD. The chain's CDR3 is CATRRQGTNEKLFF. CDR3 coding DNA: TGTGCCACCAGACGACAGGGAACTAATGAAAAACTGTTTTTT.

The chain recombines TRBV4-3 with TRBJ2-6, with D perhaps TRBD1 or TRBD2 (5 bases each). Germline values: CDR1 LGHNA, CDR2 YSLEER. CDR3 length: 19 residues. The V gene lost 0 bases and the J gene lost 0 bases, with 15 bases spanning the gap. The chain's CDR3 is CASSQDPRPGGSGANVLTF. In nucleotides, the CDR3 is TGCGCCAGCAGCCAAGATCCCCGGCCTGGGGGCTCTGGGGCCAACGTCCTGACTTTC.

The chain recombines TRBV21-1 with TRBJ2-1; the DNA was not compared with TRBD2, the D call given in the table. TRBV21-1 is recorded as a pseudogene. The CDR3 extends over 19 amino acids. CDR3 residues: CASSKVPPLTIPSYNEQFF. The DNA for the CDR3 is TGTGCCAGCAGCAAAGTCCCGCCACTAACTATTCCCTCCTACAATGAGCAGTTCTTC.

V and J are TRBV4-3 and TRBJ2-5; D is perhaps TRBD2 (6 bases). CDR1 LGHNA and CDR2 YSLEER come from the germline V gene. The CDR3 contains 16 residues. Trimming cost V 8 bases and J 7 bases, with 26 bases left between them. The CDR3 spells CASGSSIGTADVTQYF. The DNA of the CDR3 is TGCGCCAGCGGTTCTTCCATTGGGACTGCCGATGTGACCCAGTACTTC.

In this sample, this clonotype turned up many times. This chain uses TRBV18 with TRBJ2-5; D is unclear. V dropped 2 bases and J dropped 2 bases, with 15 bases sitting between them. The CDR3 is 16 amino acids. Germline V gene lookup returns CDR1 KGHSH and CDR2 LQKENI. The CDR3 nucleotides read TGTGCCAGCTCACCAGGGGTTTGGCTAACACAAGAGACCCAGTACTTC. Translated, it gives CASSPGVWLTQETQYF.

The chain couples TRBV15 to TRBJ2-4; D call uncertain. The germline gives CDR1 LNHNV, CDR2 YYDKDF (reference sequence). V was pared by 0 bases and J by 3 bases, with 6 bases between. This CDR3 comprises 14 residues. The CDR3 DNA sequence: TGTGCCACCAGCAGAGAGTATGGCAAAAACATTCAGTACTTC. Translating gives CATSREYGKNIQYF.

A remark on this clonotype: Compared with germline, one end of the junction differs, possibly owing to a read error. This chain links TRBV3-1 with TRBJ2-7, with 7 bases that match TRBD2. Germline lookup yields CDR1 LGHDT and CDR2 YNNKEL (reference sequence). This CDR3 contains 15 residues. CDR3 sequence reads: CASSQLGLPYNERYF. The CDR3 nucleotides read TGTGCCAGCAGCCAATTGGGACTACCCTACAATGAGCGGTACTTC.

V and J are TRBV7-9 and TRBJ2-6; D gene ambiguous. With 5 bases removed from V and 1 base from J, the gap between germline ends came to 12 bases. CDR1 SEHNR and CDR2 FQNEAQ come from the germline V gene (reference sequence). CDR3 length: 16 amino acids. The CDR3: CASSRGVDSGANVLTF. The CDR3 DNA is TGTGCCAGCAGCCGAGGTGTAGATTCTGGGGCCAACGTCCTGACTTTC.

This chain connects TRBV6-2 or TRBV6-3 to TRBJ1-1; D remains unclear. Germline values: CDR1 MNHEY, CDR2 SVGEGT. Between the trimmed V and J ends, which lost 8 bases and 0 bases, there was a span of 13 bases. The CDR3 covers 14 residues. Here the CDR3 reads CASRRGELNTEAFF. The CDR3 region has the DNA TGTGCCAGCCGCCGCGGTGAGTTGAACACTGAAGCTTTCTTT.

The genes are TRBV3-1 and TRBJ2-7; D call uncertain. The CDR3 length is 13 residues. Looked up from germline, CDR1 is LGHDT and CDR2 is YNNKEL (reference sequence). V lost 0 bases and J 7 bases, leaving 10 bases between the germline ends. The CDR3 DNA reads as TGTGCCAGCAGCCAAGACCCGGCGGTGGAGCAGTACTTC. As protein: CASSQDPAVEQYF.

V usage is TRBV4-2 and J usage is TRBJ2-1; tentative D call: TRBD2 (5 bases). Trimming shortened V by 0 bases and J by 2 bases, and 14 bases separated the two germline ends. The CDR3 has 17 amino acids. CDR1 and CDR2 (germline): LGHNA, YNFKEQ. CDR3 in DNA: TGTGCCAGCAGCCAAGATTTGGCTAGCTCAGCCTACAATGAGCAGTTCTTC. This translates into CASSQDLASSAYNEQFF.

The count of this clonotype is one. V usage is TRBV7-8 and J usage is TRBJ1-5; D gene uncertain. Germline-derived CDR1 and CDR2 are SGHVS and FQNEAQ. Trimming shortened V by 3 bases and J by 6 bases, and 9 bases separated the two germline ends. This CDR3 contains 13 residues. CDR3 bases: TGTGCCAGCAGCTTCCGTGGGCTTCAGCCCCAGCATTTT. It specifies CASSFRGLQPQHF.

The gene calls are TRBV6-2 or TRBV6-3 and TRBJ2-5, with 9 bases identical to TRBD2. Germline CDR1 reads MNHEY; CDR2 reads SVGEGT. This CDR3 has 14 amino acids. V gave up 9 bases and J gave up 2 bases; unmatched junction bases: 7. The CDR3 sequence: CASSSGEPQETQYF. The CDR3 DNA is TGTGCCAGTTCTAGCGGGGAGCCACAAGAGACCCAGTACTTC.

The J gene is TRBJ2-6, the V gene TRBV20-1; D call uncertain. V was trimmed by 1 base and J by 0 bases, leaving 13 bases between them. CDR3 length equals 17 residues. The germline V gene encodes CDR1 DFQATT and CDR2 SNEGSKA (reference sequence). CDR3 DNA: TGCAGTGCTAGAGCTTTTCCAGGTTACTCTGGGGCCAACGTCCTGACTTTC. This sequence encodes CSARAFPGYSGANVLTF.

This clonotype was seen only a few times. The chain employs TRBV6-5 and TRBJ2-3; 9 bases agree with TRBD1. The CDR3 extends over 17 amino acids. V lost 2 bases and J lost 4; bases outside the gene matches: 10. Germline-derived CDR1 and CDR2 are MNHEY and SVGAGI. The CDR3 is CASSYNPPGTGSDTQYF. Written as DNA, the CDR3 is TGTGCCAGCAGTTACAACCCCCCTGGGACAGGGTCAGATACGCAGTATTTT.

The rearrangement links TRBV6-1 to TRBJ2-1, with D uncertain. CDR3 size: 16 residues. Trimming took 4 bases from V and 8 from J, leaving 21 bases between them. CDR1 is MNHNS, CDR2 SASEGT, per germline. The chain's CDR3 is CASSGYPGPQWDEQFF. DNA for the CDR3: TGTGCCAGCAGTGGTTATCCGGGCCCCCAGTGGGATGAGCAGTTCTTC.

Concerning this clonotype itself: The junction departs from germline at one end; a sequencing error may be responsible. The gene calls are TRBV6-5 and TRBJ2-3; D could derive from TRBD1 or TRBD2 (6 bases each). This CDR3 region has 14 residues. Germline V lookup: CDR1 MNHEY, CDR2 SVGAGI. CDR3 loop: CASSYSGGTDAQYF. DNA for the CDR3: TGTGCCAGCAGTTACTCGGGGGGCACAGATGCGCAGTATTTT.